One sample yielded the 2 T cell receptor beta chains listed below, sequenced in a study of shared clonotypes between healthy human individuals. Cells designated naive CD8 were CD45RO-negative and were positively selected for CCR7, with terminally differentiated effector memory CD45RA+ cells excluded. Libraries were prepared by immunoSEQ multiplex PCR; TCRdb keeps only in-frame clonotypes and omits some of them. The sample lists around 1.9 million clones, around 93% occurring once. The sample taken for sequencing was naive CD8+ T cells from PBMCs. The receptor set was obtained from a man in his late teens or twenties in good health. Some clones in this sample may be carry-over from other donors' samples.

The V call is TRBV7-9, the J call TRBJ2-7, with a tentative D call TRBD2 (5 bases). The germline V gene encodes CDR1 SEHNR and CDR2 FQNEAQ (reference sequence). The CDR3 extends over 16 amino acids. V lost 1 base and J lost 6, with 19 bases in between. The CDR3 spells CASSLVGSPRESEQYF. The CDR3 nucleotides read TGTGCCAGCAGCTTAGTGGGTTCCCCGAGGGAGAGCGAGCAGTACTTC. Full variable domain (missing parts from reference TRBV7-9 and TRBJ2-7): DTGVSQNPRHKITKRGQNVTFRCDPISEHNRLYWYRQTLGQGPEFLTYFQNEAQLEKSRLLSDRFSAERPKGSFSTLEIQRTEQGDSAMYLCASSLVGSPRESEQYFGPGTRLTVT.

This clone was counted only a few times. The V call is TRBV9, the J call TRBJ2-3, with 11 bases matching TRBD2. In germline, CDR1 is SGDLS, CDR2 YYNGEE. J lost 5 bases, V lost 7 bases, and 12 bases had no gene match. This CDR3 comprises 16 residues. The CDR3 DNA follows: TGTGCCAGCTCCTCAGGGACTAGCGGAGCGGGAGATACGCAGTATTTT. Translating it yields CASSSGTSGAGDTQYF.